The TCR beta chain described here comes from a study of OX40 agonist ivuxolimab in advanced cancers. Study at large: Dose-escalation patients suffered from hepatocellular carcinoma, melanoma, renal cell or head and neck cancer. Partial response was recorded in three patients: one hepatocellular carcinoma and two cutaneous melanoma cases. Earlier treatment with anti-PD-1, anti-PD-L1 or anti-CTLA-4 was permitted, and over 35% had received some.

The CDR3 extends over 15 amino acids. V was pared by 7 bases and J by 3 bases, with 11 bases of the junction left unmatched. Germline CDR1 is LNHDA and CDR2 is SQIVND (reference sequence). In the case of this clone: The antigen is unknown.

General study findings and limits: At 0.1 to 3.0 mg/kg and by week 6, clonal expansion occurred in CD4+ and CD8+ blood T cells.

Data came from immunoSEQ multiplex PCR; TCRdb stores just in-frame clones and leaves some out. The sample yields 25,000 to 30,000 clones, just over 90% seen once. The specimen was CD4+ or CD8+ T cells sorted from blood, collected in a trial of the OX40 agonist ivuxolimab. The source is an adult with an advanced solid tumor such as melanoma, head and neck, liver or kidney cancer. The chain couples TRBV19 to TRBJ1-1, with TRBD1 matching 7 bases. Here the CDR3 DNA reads TGTGCCAGTAACAGGGGTGGGTCTTTGCACACTGAAGCTTTCTTT. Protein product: CASNRGGSLHTEAFF. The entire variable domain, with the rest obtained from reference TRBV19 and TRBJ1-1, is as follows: DGGITQSPKYLFRKEGQNVTLSCEQNLNHDAMYWYRQDPGQGLRLIYYSQIVNDFQKGDIAEGYSVSREKKESFPLTVTSAQKNPTAFYLCASNRGGSLHTEAFFGQGTRLTVV.